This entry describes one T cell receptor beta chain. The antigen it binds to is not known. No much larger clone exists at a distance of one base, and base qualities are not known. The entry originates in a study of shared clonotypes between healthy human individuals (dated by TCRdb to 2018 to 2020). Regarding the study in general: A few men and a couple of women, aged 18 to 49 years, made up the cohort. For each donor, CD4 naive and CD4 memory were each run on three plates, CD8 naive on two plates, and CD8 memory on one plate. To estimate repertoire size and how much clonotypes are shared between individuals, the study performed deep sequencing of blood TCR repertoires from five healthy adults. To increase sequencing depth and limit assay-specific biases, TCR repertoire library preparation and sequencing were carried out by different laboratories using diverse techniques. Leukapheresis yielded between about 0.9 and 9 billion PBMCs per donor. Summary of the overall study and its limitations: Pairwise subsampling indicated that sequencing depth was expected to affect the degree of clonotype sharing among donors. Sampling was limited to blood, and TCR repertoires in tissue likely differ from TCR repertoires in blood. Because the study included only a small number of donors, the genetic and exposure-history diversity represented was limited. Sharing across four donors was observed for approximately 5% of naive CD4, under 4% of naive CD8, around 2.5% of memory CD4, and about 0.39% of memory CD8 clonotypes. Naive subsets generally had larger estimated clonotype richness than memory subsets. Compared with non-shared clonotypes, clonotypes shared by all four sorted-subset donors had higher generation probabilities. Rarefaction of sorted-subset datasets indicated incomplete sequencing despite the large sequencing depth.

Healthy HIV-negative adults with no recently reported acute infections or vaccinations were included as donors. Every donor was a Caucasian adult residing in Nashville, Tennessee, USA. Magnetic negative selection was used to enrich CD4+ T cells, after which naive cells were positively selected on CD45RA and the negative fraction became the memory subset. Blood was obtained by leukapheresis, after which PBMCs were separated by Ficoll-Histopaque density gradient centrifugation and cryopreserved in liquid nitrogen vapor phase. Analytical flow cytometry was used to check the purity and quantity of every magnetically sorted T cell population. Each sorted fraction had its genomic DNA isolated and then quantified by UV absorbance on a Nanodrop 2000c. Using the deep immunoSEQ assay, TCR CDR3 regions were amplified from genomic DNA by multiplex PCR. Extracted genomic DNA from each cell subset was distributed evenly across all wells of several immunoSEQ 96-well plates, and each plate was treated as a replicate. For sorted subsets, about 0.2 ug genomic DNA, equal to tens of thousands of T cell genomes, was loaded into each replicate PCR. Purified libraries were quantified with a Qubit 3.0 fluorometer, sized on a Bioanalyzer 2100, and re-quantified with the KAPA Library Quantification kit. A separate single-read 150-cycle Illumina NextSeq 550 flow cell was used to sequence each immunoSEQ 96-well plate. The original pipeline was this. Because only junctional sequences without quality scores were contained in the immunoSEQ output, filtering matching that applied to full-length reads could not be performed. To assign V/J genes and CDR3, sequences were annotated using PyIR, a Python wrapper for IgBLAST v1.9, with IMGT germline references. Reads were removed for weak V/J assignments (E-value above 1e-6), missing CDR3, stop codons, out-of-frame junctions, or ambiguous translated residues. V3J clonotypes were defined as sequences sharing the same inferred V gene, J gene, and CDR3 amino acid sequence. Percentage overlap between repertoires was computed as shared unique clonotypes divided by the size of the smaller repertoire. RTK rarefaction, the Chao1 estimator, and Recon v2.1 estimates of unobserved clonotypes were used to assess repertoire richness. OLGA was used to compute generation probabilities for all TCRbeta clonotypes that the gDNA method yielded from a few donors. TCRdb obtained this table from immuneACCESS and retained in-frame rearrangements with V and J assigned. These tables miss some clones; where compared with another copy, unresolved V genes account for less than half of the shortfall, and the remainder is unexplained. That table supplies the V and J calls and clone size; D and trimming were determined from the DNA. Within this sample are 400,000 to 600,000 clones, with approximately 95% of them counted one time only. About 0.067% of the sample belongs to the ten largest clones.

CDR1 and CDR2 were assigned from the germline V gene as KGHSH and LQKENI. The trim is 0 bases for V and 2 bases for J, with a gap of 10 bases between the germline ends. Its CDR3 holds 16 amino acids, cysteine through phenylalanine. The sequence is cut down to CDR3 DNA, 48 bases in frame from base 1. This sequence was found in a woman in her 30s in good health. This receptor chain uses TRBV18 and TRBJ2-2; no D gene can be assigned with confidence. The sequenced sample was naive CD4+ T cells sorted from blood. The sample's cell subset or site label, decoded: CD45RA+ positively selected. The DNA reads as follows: TGTGCCAGCTCACCACCAGCCACACTCAACACCGGGGAGCTGTTTTTT. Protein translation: CASSPPATLNTGELFF. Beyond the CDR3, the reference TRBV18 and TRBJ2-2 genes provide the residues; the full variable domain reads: NAGVMQNPRHLVRRRGQEARLRCSPMKGHSHVYWYRQLPEEGLKFMVYLQKENIIDESGMPKERFSAEFPKEGPSILRIQQVVRGDSAAYFCASSPPATLNTGELFFGEGSRLTVL.